Listed below are T cell receptor beta chains from one sample, sequenced in a study of T-cell reconstitution after alpha-beta-depleted transplantation in children. TCRdb re-called the PCR reads with MiXCR, one entry per CDR3 protein. The sample includes about 580,000 distinct CDR3 sequences, roughly 23% of them seen just once. This material consisted of PBMCs, mostly from graft donor cells, taken 360 days after TCRalphabeta/CD19-depleted stem cell transplant. These receptors all come from a boy younger than two who had a stem cell transplant for acute myeloid leukemia, so the T cells may come from the graft donor. CDR3s include the opening cysteine and the closing phenylalanine or tryptophan.

j_gene,v_gene,CDR3aa
TRBJ2-3,TRBV3-1,CASSQERAMGADTQYF
TRBJ2-1,TRBV28,CASRRLAGGPSYNEQFF
TRBJ1-2,TRBV30,CAWKDRDYGYTF
TRBJ2-3,TRBV12-3/TRBV12-4,CASRPGTSTTHTQYF
TRBJ1-3,TRBV20-1,CSARDQRDGGNTIYF
TRBJ2-3,TRBV7-2,CASRRGVADTQYF
TRBJ2-6,TRBV6-1,CASTFRSSGANVLTF
TRBJ2-1,TRBV7-9,CASSLWSGDDEQFF
TRBJ2-5,TRBV6-1,CASRNTPLSGETQYF
TRBJ2-2,TRBV6-2/TRBV6-3,CASSTPLRQGSPWRASGELFF
TRBJ2-6,TRBV6-2/TRBV6-3,CASSYSLQRGGYFSGANVLTF
TRBJ1-1,TRBV24-1,CATSDSTGAEAFF
TRBJ2-2,TRBV7-8,CASSTRPDTGELFF
TRBJ2-7,TRBV20-1,CSARGGYPSYEQYF
TRBJ2-3,TRBV20-1,CSARSSGGAPRNTQYF
TRBJ2-7,TRBV27,CASSTYGGRPGDDEQYF
TRBJ2-3,TRBV7-3,CASGAGGTDTQYF
TRBJ2-3,TRBV29-1,CSVKLRRGGPPDTQYF
TRBJ2-7,TRBV20-1,CSARRRGAYEQYF
TRBJ2-2,TRBV20-1,CSARGRGGRGGELFF
TRBJ2-7,TRBV12-3/TRBV12-4,CASSPSWGPTDEQYF
TRBJ2-7,TRBV27,CASSQSSGGSSYEQYF
TRBJ2-1,TRBV12-3/TRBV12-4,CASSFGLAGGTGQFF
TRBJ1-2,TRBV28,CASSFGLVNYGYTF
TRBJ2-3,TRBV7-6,CASSLVPAGRPSTDTQYF
TRBJ2-3,TRBV27,CASRPQVTDTQYF
TRBJ1-2,TRBV5-1,CASTTGREPNGYTF
TRBJ2-4,TRBV10-3,CATLDPAKNIQYF
TRBJ2-3,TRBV20-1,CSAKSGAADTQYF
TRBJ2-3,TRBV29-1,CSVNLVGAGADTQYF
TRBJ2-7,TRBV20-1,CSARDKGPSGEQYF
TRBJ2-3,TRBV10-2,CASSRQGDTDTQYF
TRBJ2-3,TRBV20-1,CCGVRGGTYGTDTQYF
TRBJ1-3,TRBV7-6,CASSSRQGPRSGNTIYF
TRBJ2-1,TRBV30,CAWSVGGSYNEQFF
TRBJ2-4,TRBV7-2,CASSSLGQGQNIQYF
TRBJ2-7,TRBV6-5,CASSYSGQDKGSYEQYF
TRBJ1-1,TRBV29-1,CSVASRQANTEAFF
TRBJ1-2,TRBV5-6,CASSLGQGPSRLGYTF
TRBJ2-3,TRBV28,CASSLSLTLTDTQYF
TRBJ1-4,TRBV4-1,CASSQEIRSSNEKLFF
TRBJ2-1,TRBV24-1,CATSDFDLEQFF
TRBJ2-3,TRBV24-1,CATSVGEGRSTDTQYF
TRBJ1-2,TRBV12-3/TRBV12-4,CASSLYRDLVPYGYTF
TRBJ2-1,TRBV12-3/TRBV12-4,CASSLGARNHNEQFF
TRBJ2-2,TRBV6-1,CASSERSTGELFF
TRBJ2-7,TRBV7-2,CTSSLFSYEQYF
TRBJ2-1,TRBV7-2,CASSLRQEGSF
TRBJ1-4,TRBV12-3/TRBV12-4,CASSLRGTTNEKLFF
TRBJ2-3,TRBV6-1,CASRERGGTDTQYF
TRBJ1-1,TRBV20-1,CSATGLGKSRGMNTEAFF
TRBJ1-2,TRBV5-6,CASSWDRGSGYTF
TRBJ2-2,TRBV20-1,CSASRQIGGELFF
TRBJ2-1,TRBV7-2,CASSWSGPPSYNEQFF
TRBJ2-1,TRBV12-3/TRBV12-4,CASRRGLEQFF
TRBJ2-1,TRBV7-2,CASRFDGTVGYNEQFF
TRBJ1-4,TRBV28,CASSLRPRGRTNEKLFF
TRBJ2-7,TRBV29-1,CSVDSGDNFDEQYF